The 15 T cell receptor beta chains presented below share a single source sample, sequenced in a study of cytomegalovirus exposure and HLA in healthy donors. Primers included in the PCR were 60 Vbeta and 13 Jbeta primers. Profiled with immunoSEQ multiplex PCR; TCRdb holds only in-frame clones, not every one. The sample holds around 31,000 clones, around nine tenths seen once. Sample: PBMCs. Receptors originate from a boy aged 10-17 years in good health and CMV-seronegative.

This chain links TRBV6-4 with TRBJ2-5; no reliable D call. The germline V and J ends were trimmed by 4 bases and 3 bases, with 9 bases remaining between them. CDR3 size: 13 residues. Germline CDR1 and CDR2: MRHNA and SNTAGT. As DNA, the CDR3 is TGTGCCAGCAGTGTGCGTATTAAAGAGACCCAGTACTTC. It yields the protein CASSVRIKETQYF.

For this clone: The junction does not match germline at one end; this may be a read error. Other DNA sequences in the same sample also yield this CDR3. J is TRBJ1-6 and V is TRBV19; 8 bases line up with TRBD1. The V gene's germline CDR1 is LNHDA and CDR2 SQIVND (reference sequence). The CDR3 covers 18 residues. CDR3 DNA sequence: TGTGCCAGTAGTATTGGCACAGGGGGTACTTCCTATAATTCGCCCCTCCACTTT. It yields the protein CASSIGTGGTSYNSPLHF.

This sequence joins TRBV9 and TRBJ2-7; 13 bases line up with TRBD2. The V gene end was trimmed by 4 bases and the J gene end by 7 bases; junction bases not matched to a gene: 11. The V gene's germline CDR1 is SGDLS and CDR2 YYNGEE. CDR3 length equals 16 residues. The chain's CDR3 is CASSPGTSGVLLEQYF. Here the CDR3 DNA reads TGTGCCAGCAGCCCCGGGACTAGCGGGGTGCTTCTGGAGCAGTACTTC. Together with reference TRBV9 and TRBJ2-7, the CDR3 gives the full variable domain: DSGVTQTPKHLITATGQRVTLRCSPRSGDLSVYWYQQSLDQGLQFLIQYYNGEERAKGNILERFSAQQFPDLHSELNLSSLELGDSALYFCASSPGTSGVLLEQYFGPGTRLTVT.

The rearrangement uses TRBV4-3 and TRBJ2-7; 7 bases are a match to TRBD1. V was clipped by 2 bases and J by 4 bases; unmatched bases: 2. This CDR3 is 13 amino acids long. Germline V gene data show CDR1 as LGHNA and CDR2 as YSLEER. The CDR3 nucleotides read TGCGCCAGCAGCCAACACAGGGGTTACGAGCAGTACTTC. This sequence encodes CASSQHRGYEQYF.

The chain couples TRBV25-1 to TRBJ1-5; perhaps TRBD1 as D (5 bases). Germline CDR1 MGHDK, CDR2 SYGVNS. This CDR3 spans 15 amino acids. The V end was cut by 4 bases, the J end by 4 bases, with 14 bases between. DNA of the CDR3: TGTGCCAGCAGTGCAAGCGGGGACGGTAATCAGCCCCAGCATTTT. Protein product: CASSASGDGNQPQHF. The full variable domain, completed using reference TRBV25-1 and TRBJ1-5, is EADIYQTPRYLVIGTGKKITLECSQTMGHDKMYWYQQDPGMELHLIHYSYGVNSTEKGDLSSESTVSRIRTEHFPLTLESARPSHTSQYLCASSASGDGNQPQHFGDGTRLSIL.

This chain connects TRBV6-4 to TRBJ1-6; D remains unclear. V lost 5 bases, J lost 6 bases, and 11 bases lay in between. CDR3 length: 14 amino acids. Germline lookup yields CDR1 MRHNA and CDR2 SNTAGT. The CDR3 nucleotides are TGTGCCAGCAGTCCGACACACCTTAATTCACCCCTCCACTTT. Its translation is CASSPTHLNSPLHF.

The rearrangement joins TRBV7-2 to TRBJ2-3; TRBD2 matches 7 bases. Trimming removed 2 bases from V and 0 bases from J; junction bases left unmatched: 5. This CDR3 contains 16 residues. Germline V lookup: CDR1 SGHTA, CDR2 FQGNSA. CDR3 loop: CASSLSARGSTDTQYF. The CDR3 bases are TGTGCCAGCAGCTTATCGGCGCGGGGGAGCACAGATACGCAGTATTTT.

Only one count was recorded for this clone. This chain connects TRBV7-9 to TRBJ1-1; D is perhaps TRBD1 (5 bases). The CDR3 length is 14 residues. CDR1 is SEHNR and CDR2 is FQNEAQ in the germline V gene (reference sequence). V was shortened by 3 bases and J by 2 bases, with 10 bases between the two germline ends. CDR3: CASSFGAGNTEAFF. CDR3 DNA: TGTGCCAGCAGCTTTGGGGCGGGAAACACTGAAGCTTTCTTT.

The chain links TRBV4-2 to TRBJ2-5; D ambiguous. V dropped 0 bases and J dropped 5 bases, with 19 bases sitting between them. This CDR3 is 17 amino acids long. Germline V lookup: CDR1 LGHNA, CDR2 YNFKEQ. CDR3 DNA sequence: TGTGCCAGCAGCCAAGATCCGACCAGACTTACCCGGGAGACCCAGTACTTC. Protein sequence: CASSQDPTRLTRETQYF.

The rearrangement joins TRBV7-7 to TRBJ2-3; the D is unclear. With 2 bases removed from V and 2 bases from J, the gap between germline ends came to 11 bases. CDR1 is SSHAT, CDR2 FNYEAQ, per germline (reference sequence). The CDR3 runs 15 residues. In DNA, the CDR3 is TGTGCCAGCAGCTTAAGTCTAACTTCCACAGATACGCAGTATTTT. Its translation: CASSLSLTSTDTQYF.

The chain links TRBV9 to TRBJ1-6; TRBD1 matches at 7 bases. J gave up 6 bases and V 4 bases, and 10 bases lay outside the gene matches. CDR3 size: 16 residues. Germline V gene data show CDR1 as SGDLS and CDR2 as YYNGEE. The CDR3 DNA sequence: TGTGCCAGCAGCCCGGGACAGCAGGGTAGTAATTCACCCCTCCACTTT. This codes for CASSPGQQGSNSPLHF.

V is TRBV7-9 and J is TRBJ2-7, with 12 positions matching TRBD2. V dropped 5 bases and J dropped 6; count of bases not matched to a gene: 2. CDR3 length equals 13 residues. Per germline, CDR1 SEHNR and CDR2 FQNEAQ (reference sequence). CDR3 nucleotides: TGTGCCAGCAGCACTAGCGGGGGGCTCGAGCAGTACTTC. Encoded protein: CASSTSGGLEQYF.

In this sample, this clone turned up once. V and J are TRBV5-3 and TRBJ2-7, with 8 nucleotides matching TRBD1. TRBV5-3 counts as an open reading frame of uncertain function. Trimming cost V 4 bases and J 6 bases; bases outside gene matches: 12. This CDR3 comprises 15 residues. The CDR3 sequence is CARSNGGDRYSEQYF. In DNA form, the CDR3 reads TGTGCCAGAAGCAATGGTGGGGACAGGTACAGCGAGCAGTACTTC.

V and J are TRBV5-1 and TRBJ2-7; TRBD2 is a possible D gene (5 bases). Germline V lookup: CDR1 SGHRS, CDR2 YFSETQ. Trimming left V 4 bases short and J 0 bases short, with 14 bases between. The CDR3 has 15 residues. Written as DNA, the CDR3 is TGCGCCAGCAGCCGGGGAGATTCCAGCTCCTACGAGCAGTACTTC. This codes for CASSRGDSSSYEQYF. Full variable domain (remainder filled in from reference TRBV5-1 and TRBJ2-7): KAGVTQTPRYLIKTRGQQVTLSCSPISGHRSVSWYQQTPGQGLQFLFEYFSETQRNKGNFPGRFSGRQFSNSRSEMNVSTLELGDSALYLCASSRGDSSSYEQYFGPGTRLTVT.

V usage is TRBV12-5 and J usage is TRBJ2-3; no reliable D call. CDR1 and CDR2 from the germline V gene are LGHNT and FRNRAP. V was shortened by 7 bases and J by 3 bases, with 5 bases between the two germline ends. This CDR3 contains 11 residues. In DNA, the CDR3 is TGTGCTAGTGCCCTAACAGATACGCAGTATTTT. Translation: CASALTDTQYF.